The clone carrying this T cell receptor (beta chain) was observed a handful of times. Its antigen is not identified. These data belong to a study of CD8 T cells in ankylosing spondylitis. Overall study results and limits: Clones linked to disease were reported to show significant enrichment in matched ankylosing spondylitis synovial fluid. In the blood and synovial fluid of reactive arthritis, some motif variants had been previously reported. What appeared characteristic of ankylosing spondylitis blood was a TCR beta motif of about eight highly homologous variants.

Germline loops: CDR1 ENHRY, CDR2 SYGVKD. The CDR3 length is 14 residues. V gave up 5 bases and J gave up 0 bases, with 8 bases separating them. Quantitative 5'-RACE with molecular barcodes produced the TCR beta libraries. Each CDR3 protein is one row after TCRdb ran MiXCR on the 5' RACE reads. Of 700,000 to 850,000 distinct CDR3 sequences listed, roughly 12% are singletons. The clonotype originates from a male donor with ankylosing spondylitis. What was sequenced was blood, either unsorted or a sorted T cell fraction (not recorded which). The rearrangement links TRBV10-3 to TRBJ1-5; D is undetermined. CDR3 nucleotide sequence: TGTGCCATCAGTACGACGGTTAGCAATCAGCCCCAGCATTTT. Protein: CAISTTVSNQPQHF.